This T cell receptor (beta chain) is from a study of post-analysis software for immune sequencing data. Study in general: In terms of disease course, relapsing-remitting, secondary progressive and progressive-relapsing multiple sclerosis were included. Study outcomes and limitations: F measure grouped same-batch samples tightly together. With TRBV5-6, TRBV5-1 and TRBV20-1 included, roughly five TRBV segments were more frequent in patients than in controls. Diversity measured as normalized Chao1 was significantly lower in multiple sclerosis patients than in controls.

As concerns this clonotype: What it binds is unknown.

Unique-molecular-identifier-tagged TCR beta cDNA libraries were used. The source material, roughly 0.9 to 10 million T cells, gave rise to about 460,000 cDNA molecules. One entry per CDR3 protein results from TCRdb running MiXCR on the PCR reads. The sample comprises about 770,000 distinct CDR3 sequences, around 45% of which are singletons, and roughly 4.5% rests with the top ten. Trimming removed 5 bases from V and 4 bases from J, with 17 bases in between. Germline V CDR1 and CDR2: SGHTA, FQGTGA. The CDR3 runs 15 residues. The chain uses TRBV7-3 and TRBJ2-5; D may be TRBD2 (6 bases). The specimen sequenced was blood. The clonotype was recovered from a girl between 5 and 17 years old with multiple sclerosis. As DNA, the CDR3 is TGTGCCAGCAGCCGTAGCGGAAATGGAGTAGAGACCCAGTACTTC. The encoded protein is CASSRSGNGVETQYF. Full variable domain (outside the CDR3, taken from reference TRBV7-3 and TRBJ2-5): GAGVSQTPSNKVTEKGKYVELRCDPISGHTALYWYRQSLGQGPEFLIYFQGTGAADDSGLPNDRFFAVRPEGSVSTLKIQRTERGDSAVYLCASSRSGNGVETQYFGPGTRLLVL.